The 14 T cell receptor beta chains given below trace back to one sample, sequenced in a study of T cells after yellow fever vaccination. MiXCR, run by TCRdb on the 5' RACE reads, gives a single entry per CDR3 protein. The sample has hundreds of thousands of distinct CDR3 sequences, over 9% seen once. The sample consisted of PBMCs, taken on the day of the yellow fever booster vaccination. All receptors derive from a man aged 25-45 years who received the YFV17D yellow fever vaccine.

This clonotype has ten or more counts. The chain combines TRBV7-9 with TRBJ2-7; 10 nucleotides line up with TRBD2. CDR3 length equals 14 residues. J gave up 5 bases and V 1 base, and 2 bases lay outside the gene matches. Germline CDR1 is SEHNR and CDR2 is FQNEAQ (reference sequence). DNA for the CDR3: TGTGCCAGCAGCTTAGTTCTAGCGGGAGACGAGCAGTACTTC. This gives the protein CASSLVLAGDEQYF. Full variable domain (rest looked up from reference TRBV7-9 and TRBJ2-7): DTGVSQNPRHKITKRGQNVTFRCDPISEHNRLYWYRQTLGQGPEFLTYFQNEAQLEKSRLLSDRFSAERPKGSFSTLEIQRTEQGDSAMYLCASSLVLAGDEQYFGPGTRLTVT.

Only a few counts were recorded for this clonotype. The gene calls are TRBV5-1 and TRBJ2-3; D assignment may be TRBD1 or TRBD2 (5 bases each). CDR3 length equals 16 residues. V lost 4 bases and J 0 bases, leaving 15 bases between the germline ends. CDR1 SGHRS and CDR2 YFSETQ come from the germline V gene. The CDR3 region has the DNA TGCGCCAGCAGCATGGCCGGGACGGTTAGCACAGATACGCAGTATTTT. Amino acids: CASSMAGTVSTDTQYF.

This clonotype was seen only a few times. V is TRBV12-3 or TRBV12-4 and J is TRBJ2-1, with D unclear. Trimming took 5 bases from V and 9 from J, leaving 8 bases between them. The CDR3 is made up of 11 amino acids. This chain's CDR3 is CASSELAEQFF. The CDR3 region has the DNA TGTGCCAGCAGTGAACTGGCTGAGCAGTTCTTC.

There are a few counts of this clonotype. V gene TRBV5-1 combines with J gene TRBJ1-4; tentative D call: TRBD1 (6 bases). CDR1 is SGHRS and CDR2 is YFSETQ in the germline V gene. V was pared by 1 base and J by 7 bases, with 17 bases between. This CDR3 comprises 16 residues. CDR3 amino acids: CASSLSGAGLLEKLFF. CDR3 DNA: TGCGCCAGCAGCTTGTCGGGGGCAGGGCTGCTTGAAAAACTGTTTTTT.

The chain links TRBV6-2 or TRBV6-3 to TRBJ2-7, with 7 positions matching TRBD2. This CDR3 comprises 13 residues. CDR1 and CDR2 (germline): MNHEY, SVGEGT. The J segment lost 3 bases and the V segment lost 8 bases, leaving 7 bases of the junction unmatched. CDR3 in amino acids: CASLSGDYYEQYF. The DNA for the CDR3 is TGTGCCAGCCTAAGCGGGGATTACTACGAGCAGTACTTC.

V usage is TRBV6-1 and J usage is TRBJ1-5; 7 nucleotides agree with TRBD1. Germline V gives CDR1 MNHNS, CDR2 SASEGT. The CDR3 has 14 residues. The junction had 8 bases not matched to a gene; V was cut back by 6 bases and J by 6 bases. This CDR3 is CASRGQIFSQPQHF. In DNA form, the CDR3 reads TGTGCCAGCAGGGGACAGATCTTTAGTCAGCCCCAGCATTTT.

This clonotype has a handful of counts. The chain has TRBV20-1 and TRBJ2-3; 7 bases fit TRBD2. This CDR3 is built from 15 residues. CDR1 is DFQATT and CDR2 is SNEGSKA in the germline V gene (reference sequence). J lost 2 bases, V lost 3 bases, and 8 bases had no gene match. DNA for the CDR3: TGCAGTGCTAGTCGGCTAGCGGCTACCACAGATACGCAGTATTTT. It translates to CSASRLAATTDTQYF.

In its sample, this clonotype was seen a few times. The rearrangement joins TRBV7-2 to TRBJ2-7; 7 bases are a match to TRBD2. The CDR3 is 15 residues long. The germline V gene encodes CDR1 SGHTA and CDR2 FQGNSA. The V and J ends lost 1 base and 4 bases, in that order; junction bases with no gene match: 7. Written as DNA, the CDR3 is TGTGCCAGCAGCTTAGGGGGAGGGCCAGGTTACGAGCAGTACTTC. Protein sequence: CASSLGGGPGYEQYF.

This clonotype was seen a handful of times. J is TRBJ2-3 and V is TRBV5-1; D gene unclear. The germline gives CDR1 SGHRS, CDR2 YFSETQ. The CDR3 runs to 14 residues. Trimming pared 4 bases from V and 1 base from J, leaving 10 bases between. The CDR3 bases are TGCGCCAGCAGCCCCTGGTCGGGCACAGATACGCAGTATTTT. This gives the protein CASSPWSGTDTQYF.

This clonotype was picked up a small number of times. V gene TRBV28 combines with J gene TRBJ2-7, with D uncertain. The CDR3 is 16 residues long. The germline CDR1 and CDR2 sequences are MDHEN and SYDVKM. Trimming removed 2 bases at V and 2 bases at J, with 16 bases between. In DNA form, the CDR3 reads TGTGCCAGCAGTTTAAGGGTCGCAGGAACGGCCTACGAGCAGTACTTC. It encodes CASSLRVAGTAYEQYF.

This clonotype was detected a few times. J is TRBJ2-4 and V is TRBV7-2, with D perhaps assigned TRBD1 or TRBD2 (5 bases each). Germline lookup yields CDR1 SGHTA and CDR2 FQGNSA. Trimming took 1 base from V and 8 from J, leaving 12 bases between them. The CDR3 extends over 14 amino acids. The CDR3 protein is CASSLGGGVYIQYF. The DNA of the CDR3 is TGTGCCAGCAGCTTAGGTGGGGGAGTGTACATTCAGTACTTC.

The chain is built from TRBV7-2 and TRBJ2-1; 12 bases align to TRBD2. This CDR3 is built from 15 residues. Germline V gene sequence: CDR1 SGHTA, CDR2 FQGNSA. V was clipped by 3 bases and J by 7 bases; unmatched bases: 4. The chain's CDR3 is CASSLMTSGRNEQFF. The CDR3 DNA reads as TGTGCCAGCAGCTTGATGACTAGCGGGAGAAATGAGCAGTTCTTC.

This clonotype turned up a few times. The chain couples TRBV6-5 to TRBJ2-3; 7 bases map to TRBD2. The J segment lost 4 bases and the V segment lost 3 bases, leaving 10 bases of the junction unmatched. The CDR3 is 16 residues long. Germline V CDR1 and CDR2: MNHEY, SVGAGI. CDR3 sequence (DNA): TGTGCCAGCAGTTATGGGTTTCGCGGGAGTGCAGATACGCAGTATTTT. It codes for CASSYGFRGSADTQYF.

CDR3 loop: CASSFLGNYGYTF. For the CDR3, the DNA is TGTGCCAGCAGCTTTTTAGGGAACTATGGCTACACCTTC. The chain couples TRBV7-2 to TRBJ1-2; D remains ambiguous. The CDR3 length is 13 residues. V was shortened by 3 bases and J by 2 bases, with 7 bases between the two germline ends. From germline, CDR1 is SGHTA and CDR2 FQGNSA.